Listed below are T cell receptor beta chains from one sample, sequenced in a study of immune evolution from preneoplasia to lung adenocarcinoma. Sequencing used immunoSEQ multiplex PCR; TCRdb keeps in-frame clones, though not all of them. The data show about 6,000 clones, with 70% to 85% seen just once and approximately 15% held by the top ten. Input material: FFPE adjacent normal lung tissue. Every receptor here comes from a person aged 70 to 85 with lung adenocarcinoma. Both conserved end residues are part of each CDR3. A D gene is named only where the DNA matches it firmly. Clone size is shown for a subset of rows, as once, few, many or a class of expanded clone.

j_gene	d_gene	v_gene	abundance	CDR3aa	CDR3nt
TRBJ2-2	TRBD2	TRBV10-2	NA	CASSRLAGGSGRTGELFF	TGCGCCAGCAGTAGACTAGCGGGGGGTTCGGGGCGGACCGGGGAGCTGTTTTTT
TRBJ1-2	NA	TRBV30	NA	CAWTAGVDGYTF	TGTGCCTGGACCGCGGGGGTGGATGGCTACACCTTC
TRBJ2-5	NA	TRBV5-6	NA	CASSLVGGQETQYF	TGTGCCAGCAGCTTAGTTGGGGGACAAGAGACCCAGTACTTC
TRBJ2-1	NA	TRBV28	NA	CASSFPAEYNEQFF	TGTGCCAGCAGTTTTCCAGCGGAATACAATGAGCAGTTCTTC
TRBJ2-3	TRBD2	TRBV6-4	NA	CASSAEAAGVGDTQYF	TGTGCCAGCAGTGCCGAGGCAGCGGGAGTTGGAGATACGCAGTATTTT
TRBJ2-5	NA	TRBV5-5	NA	CASSLEQIQTQYF	TGTGCCAGCAGCTTGGAACAGATCCAGACCCAGTACTTC
TRBJ1-5	TRBD1	TRBV30	NA	CASGTGGYQPQHF	TGTGCCTCCGGGACAGGGGGTTATCAGCCCCAGCATTTT
TRBJ2-7	TRBD2	TRBV2	NA	CASGLADYYEQYF	TGTGCCAGTGGACTAGCGGATTACTACGAGCAGTACTTC
TRBJ1-2	NA	TRBV7-8	NA	CASSLGADMGYTF	TGTGCCAGCAGCCTGGGGGCGGATATGGGCTACACCTTC
TRBJ2-3	NA	TRBV30	NA	CAWELAYSTDTQYF	TGTGCCTGGGAACTAGCATATAGCACAGATACGCAGTATTTT
TRBJ2-7	NA	TRBV2	once	CASNSIQEDEQYF	TGTGCCAGCAACTCAATCCAAGAGGACGAGCAGTACTTC
TRBJ1-5	TRBD1	TRBV19	NA	CASSPILTGTASNQPQHF	TGTGCCAGTAGTCCAATCTTAACCGGGACAGCAAGCAATCAGCCCCAGCATTTT
TRBJ2-3	NA	TRBV15	NA	CATSRGLAQDTQYF	TGTGCCACCAGCAGGGGGCTAGCTCAAGATACGCAGTATTTT
TRBJ2-7	TRBD1	TRBV6-5	NA	CASSYTTGAYEQYF	TGTGCCAGCAGTTATACGACAGGGGCCTACGAGCAGTACTTC
TRBJ1-1	NA	TRBV2	NA	CASGNTEAFF	TGTGCCAGCGGGAACACTGAAGCTTTCTTT
TRBJ2-7	TRBD2	TRBV10-3	NA	CAISPLAGALPRGQYF	TGTGCCATCAGCCCACTAGCGGGAGCTCTCCCACGGGGGCAGTACTTC
TRBJ2-2	NA	TRBV27	once	CASSSTNTGELFF	TGTGCCAGCAGTTCTACGAACACCGGGGAGCTGTTTTTT
TRBJ1-1	NA	TRBV28	NA	CASSFGWMNTEAFF	TGTGCCAGCAGTTTTGGATGGATGAACACTGAAGCTTTCTTT
TRBJ2-7	NA	TRBV7-2	NA	CASSYYGQPYEQYF	TGTGCCAGCAGCTATTACGGACAGCCCTACGAGCAGTACTTC
TRBJ2-7	NA	TRBV7-9	few	CASSLWEGEQYF	TGTGCCAGCAGCTTATGGGAAGGCGAGCAGTACTTC
TRBJ1-2	TRBD1	TRBV14	NA	CASSQDLRGRLDGYTF	TGTGCCAGCAGCCAAGATCTCAGGGGGCGCCTGGATGGCTACACCTTC
TRBJ1-2	TRBD1	TRBV29-1	NA	CSVGPAGGNYGYTF	TGCAGCGTTGGTCCGGCAGGGGGCAACTATGGCTACACCTTC
TRBJ2-3	NA	TRBV29-1	once	CSVEGGGVSTDTQYF	TGCAGCGTTGAAGGTGGGGGCGTTAGCACAGATACGCAGTATTTT
TRBJ2-5	NA	TRBV2	NA	CASTRGGQETQYF	TGTGCCAGCACGAGGGGTGGACAAGAGACCCAGTACTTC
TRBJ1-1	NA	TRBV30	NA	CAWSLLAGDAFF	TGTGCCTGGAGCCTCCTGGCCGGAGACGCTTTCTTT
TRBJ2-1	TRBD2	TRBV18	once	CASSPPSGKDNEQFF	TGTGCCAGCTCACCACCTAGCGGGAAGGACAATGAGCAGTTCTTC
TRBJ1-2	TRBD1	TRBV28	NA	CASFGTGRYGYTF	TGTGCCAGCTTTGGGACAGGGCGATATGGCTACACCTTC
TRBJ2-2	NA	TRBV30	NA	CAWSITGELFF	TGTGCCTGGAGTATCACCGGGGAGCTGTTTTTT
TRBJ1-5	NA	TRBV7-8	NA	CASSVNLNQPQHF	TGTGCCAGCAGCGTAAACCTGAATCAGCCCCAGCATTTT
TRBJ1-6	NA	TRBV11-2	NA	CASSLALGNSPLHF	TGTGCCAGCAGCTTAGCTTTAGGGAATTCACCCCTCCACTTT
TRBJ2-7	TRBD2	TRBV7-8	NA	CASSQRGRVGTYEQYF	TGTGCCAGCAGCCAACGGGGGAGGGTAGGGACCTACGAGCAGTACTTC
TRBJ2-5	NA	TRBV11-2	NA	CASSLLPRQETQYF	TGTGCCAGCAGCTTGCTGCCCAGGCAAGAGACCCAGTACTTC
TRBJ2-3	TRBD2	TRBV9	NA	CASSPGGRSSDTQYF	TGTGCCAGCAGCCCGGGAGGGAGAAGTAGCGATACGCAGTATTTT
TRBJ1-2	NA	TRBV5-1	once	CASSLEGLNYGYTF	TGCGCCAGCAGCTTGGAGGGCCTCAACTATGGCTACACCTTC
TRBJ2-7	NA	TRBV29-1	NA	CSVPPSYEQYF	TGCAGCGTGCCCCCTAGCTACGAGCAGTACTTC
TRBJ1-1	NA	TRBV5-3	NA	CARSYVSNCTEAFF	TGTGCCAGAAGCTACGTTTCAAATTGCACTGAAGCTTTCTTT
TRBJ2-5	TRBD2	TRBV30	NA	CAWSGLAEETQYF	TGTGCCTGGAGTGGACTAGCGGAAGAGACCCAGTACTTC
TRBJ2-1	NA	TRBV4-3	NA	CASSQGEPGAKPFGYNEQFF	TGCGCCAGCAGCCAAGGAGAGCCCGGGGCCAAACCCTTCGGCTACAATGAGCAGTTCTTC
TRBJ2-6	NA	TRBV21-1	NA	CASSKDLGVQGTGANVLTF	TGTGCCAGCAGCAAAGATTTAGGTGTGCAAGGGACTGGGGCCAACGTCCTGACTTTC
TRBJ2-2	NA	TRBV4-3	NA	CASSQEIAASNTGELFF	TGCGCCAGCAGCCAAGAGATAGCGGCAAGCAACACCGGGGAGCTGTTTTTT
TRBJ2-3	NA	TRBV7-8	NA	CASSSSVSTDTQYF	TGTGCCAGCAGCTCCAGCGTCAGCACAGATACGCAGTATTTT
TRBJ2-7	TRBD2	TRBV6-5	NA	CASRRTRTGYEQYF	TGTGCCAGCAGACGGACTAGAACGGGCTACGAGCAGTACTTC